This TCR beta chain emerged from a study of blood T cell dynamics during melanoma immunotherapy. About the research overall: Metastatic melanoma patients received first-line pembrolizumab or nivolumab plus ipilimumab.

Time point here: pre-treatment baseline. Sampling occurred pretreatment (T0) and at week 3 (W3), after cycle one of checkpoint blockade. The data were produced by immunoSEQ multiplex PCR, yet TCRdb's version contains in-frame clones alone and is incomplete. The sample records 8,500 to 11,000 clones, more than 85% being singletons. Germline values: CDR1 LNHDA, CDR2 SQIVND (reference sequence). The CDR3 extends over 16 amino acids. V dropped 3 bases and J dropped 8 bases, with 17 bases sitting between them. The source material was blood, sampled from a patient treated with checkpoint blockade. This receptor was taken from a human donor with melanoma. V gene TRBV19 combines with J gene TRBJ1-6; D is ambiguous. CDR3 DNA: TGTGCCAGTAGTATTAACTCAGGACCAGGTTATTCACCCCTCCACTTT. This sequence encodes CASSINSGPGYSPLHF. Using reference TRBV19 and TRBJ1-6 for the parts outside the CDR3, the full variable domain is DGGITQSPKYLFRKEGQNVTLSCEQNLNHDAMYWYRQDPGQGLRLIYYSQIVNDFQKGDIAEGYSVSREKKESFPLTVTSAQKNPTAFYLCASSINSGPGYSPLHFGNGTRLTVT.